The TCR beta chain under discussion was sequenced for a study of cytomegalovirus exposure and HLA in healthy donors. Study-level points and caveats: In an earlier analysis, in approximately 630 donors, most V segments appeared productive either ~87% or ~30% of the time.

In the case of this clone: Its target is unknown.

The ends lost 1 base at V and 6 bases at J; junction bases unmatched: 8. This CDR3 contains 16 residues. The germline CDR1 and CDR2 sequences are LGHNA and YNFKEQ. The PCR contained 60 Vbeta and 13 Jbeta primers. Generated by immunoSEQ multiplex PCR, the TCRdb table keeps only in-frame clones and is missing some. The data contain roughly 120,000 clones, around 77% of them singletons. Samples came from healthy bone marrow donors. The rearrangement links TRBV4-2 to TRBJ2-2; 7 bases are a match to TRBD1. The clonotype was recovered from a man aged 25-45 years in good health and CMV-seronegative. Specimen: PBMCs. The CDR3: CASSQGAQGISGELFF. CDR3 nucleotide sequence: TGTGCCAGCAGCCAAGGTGCACAGGGGATCTCCGGGGAGCTGTTTTTT.